This TCR beta chain was found in a study of tumor and adjacent non-tumor tissue in lung cancer. Whole-study results and caveats: In normal lung, the top 100 clones were significantly more dominant than in tumor.

Three rounds of nested PCR, following a modified ARM-PCR protocol, produced the TCRbeta library. TCRdb processed the multiplex PCR reads anew with MiXCR; each CDR3 protein has one entry. The sample records over 130,000 distinct CDR3 sequences, roughly 70% being singletons. Germline V CDR1 and CDR2: MNHNS, SASEGT. CDR3 length equals 15 residues. V gave up 2 bases and J gave up 0 bases, with 9 bases separating them. The template was RNA from unsorted bulk tissue. This clonotype has ten or more counts. Its antigen is still unknown. Sample: lung tumor tissue. The origin of this receptor is a man aged 55 to 70 with small cell lung cancer. V usage is TRBV6-1 and J usage is TRBJ2-3, with TRBD2 as a possible D gene (6 bases). The CDR3 nucleotides read TGTGCCAGCAGTGAACGGGGGTCAAGCACAGATACGCAGTATTTT. It codes for CASSERGSSTDTQYF.